The 27 T cell receptor beta chains reported below all come from one sample, sequenced in a study of Ad26.COV2.S vaccination and SARS-CoV-2 variants. Documented treatment: 19 received Ad26.COV2.S at low or high dose, single or two shots; several received placebo; per-sample allocation not given. Material that was analyzed had been drawn on day 63 after the first vaccine or placebo injection. The protocol was immunoSEQ multiplex PCR, while the TCRdb copy is restricted to in-frame clones and leaves out a portion. The data contain about 440,000 clones, around 91% of them singletons. The sequenced sample was peripheral blood, obtained in a trial of Ad26.COV2.S vaccine versus placebo. All receptors derive from a person between 18 and 65 years old who received the Ad26.COV2.S COVID-19 vaccine or a placebo.

The rearrangement joins TRBV5-6 to TRBJ2-7, with D maybe TRBD1 (6 bases). Per the germline V gene, CDR1 is SGHDT and CDR2 is YYEEEE. V was clipped by 4 bases and J by 0 bases, with 11 bases between them. This CDR3 has 14 residues. The CDR3 region is CASSRQVVSYEQYF. CDR3 in DNA: TGTGCCAGCAGCCGACAGGTCGTCTCCTACGAGCAGTACTTC.

This clone has just one count. The genes are TRBV19 and TRBJ2-1; D is possibly TRBD1 (5 bases). Trimming left V 5 bases short and J 14 bases short, with 16 bases between. The germline V gene encodes CDR1 LNHDA and CDR2 SQIVND (reference sequence). The length of the CDR3 is 12 residues. The DNA for the CDR3 is TGTGCCAGTAGTCCCTCAGACAGTACGGAGTTCTTC. Its translation is CASSPSDSTEFF.

The V gene is TRBV6-2 or TRBV6-3, the J gene TRBJ2-7; D perhaps matches TRBD2 (7 bases). Germline V CDR1 and CDR2: MNHEY, SVGEGT. Trimming took 6 bases from V and 6 from J, leaving 21 bases between them. CDR3 length equals 15 residues. The CDR3 DNA sequence: TGTGCCAGCAGCCGAACGGGGGGCGCGGTTTTCGAGCAGTACTTC. Translation gives CASSRTGGAVFEQYF.

There are a few counts of this clone. V gene TRBV19 combines with J gene TRBJ1-5; TRBD1 might be the D (5 bases). Trimming shortened V by 6 bases and J by 0 bases, and 12 bases separated the two germline ends. Germline CDR1 and CDR2: LNHDA and SQIVND (reference sequence). The CDR3 extends over 15 amino acids. The CDR3 loop is CASRGEGYSNQPQHF. DNA of the CDR3: TGTGCCAGTAGGGGGGAGGGGTATAGCAATCAGCCCCAGCATTTT. Full variable domain (remainder filled in from reference TRBV19 and TRBJ1-5): DGGITQSPKYLFRKEGQNVTLSCEQNLNHDAMYWYRQDPGQGLRLIYYSQIVNDFQKGDIAEGYSVSREKKESFPLTVTSAQKNPTAFYLCASRGEGYSNQPQHFGDGTRLSIL.

This clone was counted between two and nine times. The J gene is TRBJ1-6, the V gene TRBV7-8; 7 bases fit TRBD1. The germline V gene has CDR1 SGHVS and CDR2 FQNEAQ. V dropped 5 bases and J dropped 7; count of bases not matched to a gene: 5. This CDR3 has 14 residues. DNA for the CDR3: TGTGCCAGCAGCCTGGACAGGATAAATTCACCCCTCCACTTT. Its translation is CASSLDRINSPLHF.

The J gene is TRBJ2-3, the V gene TRBV9; 9 bases are shared with TRBD2. Trimming cost V 5 bases and J 0 bases; bases outside gene matches: 7. The CDR3 spans 16 residues. Per the germline V gene, CDR1 is SGDLS and CDR2 is YYNGEE. CDR3 DNA: TGTGCCAGCAGGCGCGGGAGGGACTCAAGCACAGATACGCAGTATTTT. Its protein product is CASRRGRDSSTDTQYF.

This clone was recorded once. In the same sample, other DNA sequences code for this CDR3. The rearrangement joins TRBV27 to TRBJ2-5; D gene unclear. The CDR3 is 12 amino acids. The germline V gene encodes CDR1 MNHEY and CDR2 SMNVEV (reference sequence). V was pared by 2 bases and J by 4 bases, with 5 bases between. In DNA form, the CDR3 reads TGTGCCAGCAGTTTACTTGGAGAGACCCAGTACTTC. As protein: CASSLLGETQYF.

This clone was counted a few times. The sample holds other DNA sequences that translate to the same CDR3. This chain connects TRBV20-1 to TRBJ2-5, with unresolved D. Germline CDR1 is DFQATT and CDR2 is SNEGSKA (reference sequence). CDR3 length: 11 residues. Trimming stripped 5 bases from V and 5 bases from J, with 9 bases between. CDR3 in DNA: TGCAGTGCTTGGACGGTGGAGACCCAGTACTTC. Translation gives CSAWTVETQYF.

J is TRBJ2-1 and V is TRBV2, with 11 bases that match TRBD2. This CDR3 is 16 amino acids long. Germline V gene lookup returns CDR1 SNHLY and CDR2 FYNNEI. With V trimmed by 8 bases and J by 6 bases, 12 bases remained unmatched. CDR3 sequence reads: CASLGGLAGGANEQFF. The CDR3 DNA follows: TGTGCCAGCCTCGGAGGTCTAGCGGGAGGTGCCAATGAGCAGTTCTTC.

For the CDR3, the DNA is TGCGCCAGCAGCTTGGGGGGTAACACCGGGGAGCTGTTTTTT. Residues: CASSLGGNTGELFF. The V and J genes are TRBV5-1 and TRBJ2-2; D is ambiguous. The CDR3 runs to 14 residues. Germline CDR1 and CDR2: SGHRS and YFSETQ. The V gene lost 0 bases and the J gene lost 2 bases, with 5 bases spanning the gap.

The genes are TRBV4-1 and TRBJ2-1; 14 nucleotides align to TRBD2. This CDR3 contains 16 residues. Trimming cost V 7 bases and J 2 bases; bases outside gene matches: 4. The germline CDR1 and CDR2 sequences are MGHRA and YSYEKL. For the CDR3, the DNA is TGCGCCAGCACGGGACTAGCGGGAGCTACCTACAATGAGCAGTTCTTC. It specifies CASTGLAGATYNEQFF.

The DNA of the CDR3 is TGTGCCAGCAGCTCTTCAGAGACTAGCGGGAGTGGCTACAATGAGCAGTTCTTC. This gives the protein CASSSSETSGSGYNEQFF. The chain has TRBV7-9 and TRBJ2-1; 12 nucleotides agree with TRBD2. Germline-derived CDR1 and CDR2 are SEHNR and FQNEAQ (reference sequence). The CDR3 spans 18 residues. V was pared by 4 bases and J by 3 bases, with 10 bases of the junction left unmatched.

The chain links TRBV14 to TRBJ2-7; 13 positions match TRBD2. Germline V gene data show CDR1 as SGHDN and CDR2 as FVKESK. V trimming: 0 bases; J trimming: 0 bases; junction bases outside the gene matches: 5. CDR3 size: 18 residues. CDR3 loop: CASSQDRTSGSGSYEQYF. CDR3 in DNA: TGTGCCAGCAGCCAAGATAGGACTAGCGGGAGTGGCTCCTACGAGCAGTACTTC.

The V gene is TRBV2, the J gene TRBJ1-5; no clear D gene. CDR3 length equals 15 residues. Deletions cut 3 bases from V and 7 bases from J, with 16 bases between. Germline CDR1 SNHLY, CDR2 FYNNEI. Written as DNA, the CDR3 is TGTGCCAGCAGTGAGGGTGATAATGGGTTACAGCCCCAGCATTTT. It encodes CASSEGDNGLQPQHF. The full variable domain, with the rest looked up from reference TRBV2 and TRBJ1-5, is EPEVTQTPSHQVTQMGQEVILRCVPISNHLYFYWYRQILGQKVEFLVSFYNNEISEKSEIFDDQFSVERPDGSNFTLKIRSTKLEDSAMYFCASSEGDNGLQPQHFGDGTRLSIL.

The gene calls are TRBV25-1 and TRBJ2-1; TRBD2 agrees at 7 bases. CDR1 and CDR2 (germline): MGHDK, SYGVNS. The CDR3 has 15 residues. The V segment lost 6 bases and the J segment 7 bases; nucleotides outside the gene matches: 12. CDR3 in DNA: TGTGCCAGCAGACCCGGGACTACCATAGGTAATGAGCAGTTCTTC. It encodes CASRPGTTIGNEQFF.

A single count supports this clone. CDR3 region: CAISDGPYEQYF. Written as DNA, the CDR3 is TGTGCCATCAGTGACGGACCCTACGAGCAGTACTTC. The chain couples TRBV10-3 to TRBJ2-7; no definite D call. Trimming took 3 bases from V and 2 from J, leaving 5 bases between them. Per the germline V gene, CDR1 is ENHRY and CDR2 is SYGVKD. The CDR3 totals 12 residues.

V is TRBV7-3 and J is TRBJ1-1, with no clear D. The V gene's germline CDR1 is SGHTA and CDR2 FQGTGA. There are 13 residues in the CDR3. V was clipped by 2 bases and J by 5 bases, with 9 bases between them. CDR3: CASSLYLGTEAFF. CDR3 in DNA: TGTGCCAGCAGCTTATATTTGGGGACTGAAGCTTTCTTT.

The chain couples TRBV19 to TRBJ2-3; 13 bases align to TRBD2. CDR1 and CDR2 from the germline V gene are LNHDA and SQIVND (reference sequence). Unmatched junction bases numbered 8, after V lost 5 bases and J lost 9 bases. The CDR3 spans 15 residues. CDR3 sequence (DNA): TGTGCCAGTAGTCGGACTAGCGGGAGTATCATAACGCAGTATTTT. Its protein is CASSRTSGSIITQYF. The complete variable domain, with remaining parts taken from reference TRBV19 and TRBJ2-3, reads DGGITQSPKYLFRKEGQNVTLSCEQNLNHDAMYWYRQDPGQGLRLIYYSQIVNDFQKGDIAEGYSVSREKKESFPLTVTSAQKNPTAFYLCASSRTSGSIITQYFGPGTRLTVL.

This clone showed up just once. This rearrangement joins TRBV7-2 to TRBJ2-5, with TRBD2 matching over 7 bases. Germline V gene data show CDR1 as SGHTA and CDR2 as FQGNSA. J gave up 0 bases and V 5 bases, and 9 bases lay outside the gene matches. There are 16 residues in the CDR3. CDR3 coding DNA: TGTGCCAGCAGCAAGAGGGCTAGCGGAAACCAAGAGACCCAGTACTTC. Translation: CASSKRASGNQETQYF.

The CDR3 loop reads CASSLDRVETQYF. CDR3 in DNA: TGTGCCAGCAGCTTAGACAGAGTAGAGACCCAGTACTTC. The rearrangement joins TRBV5-6 to TRBJ2-5; TRBD1 is a possible D gene (5 bases). This CDR3 region has 13 residues. Germline-derived CDR1 and CDR2 are SGHDT and YYEEEE. Trimming took 2 bases from V and 4 from J, leaving 9 bases between them.

The rearrangement joins TRBV15 to TRBJ2-7, with 12 bases that match TRBD2. CDR3 length: 15 residues. Germline V gene data show CDR1 as LNHNV and CDR2 as YYDKDF (reference sequence). The V segment lost 5 bases and the J segment 3 bases; nucleotides outside the gene matches: 5. The DNA of the CDR3 is TGTGCCACCAGCCGCCGACTAGCGGGAGTCTACGAGCAGTACTTC. It is translated as CATSRRLAGVYEQYF.

The V and J genes are TRBV27 and TRBJ1-4; D not resolved. V lost 6 bases and J 8 bases, leaving 16 bases between the germline ends. Germline CDR1 MNHEY, CDR2 SMNVEV (reference sequence). The length of the CDR3 is 14 residues. The CDR3 loop reads CASSSSGAREKLFF. CDR3 nucleotides: TGTGCCAGCAGCTCATCAGGTGCTAGGGAAAAACTGTTTTTT.

As DNA, the CDR3 is TGTGCCAGCAGCAGAACAGGGGACTACGAGCAGTACTTC. Protein product: CASSRTGDYEQYF. The V and J genes are TRBV7-6 and TRBJ2-7, with TRBD1 matching 7 bases. Germline V gives CDR1 SGHVS, CDR2 FNYEAQ. The CDR3 runs 13 residues. Trimming removed 5 bases from V and 3 bases from J; junction bases left unmatched: 4.

The chain carries TRBV4-1 and TRBJ1-5, with unresolved D. CDR1 is MGHRA and CDR2 is YSYEKL in the germline V gene. With 1 base removed from V and 4 bases from J, the gap between germline ends came to 20 bases. The CDR3 totals 18 residues. The CDR3 protein is CASSQVIVFGGGNQPQHF. The CDR3 nucleotides read TGCGCCAGCAGCCAAGTGATTGTCTTTGGCGGCGGTAATCAGCCCCAGCATTTT.

The chain is built from TRBV11-1 and TRBJ2-2; the match to TRBD1 covers 12 bases. J gave up 8 bases and V 0 bases, and 7 bases lay outside the gene matches. Germline values: CDR1 SGHAT, CDR2 FQDESV (reference sequence). The CDR3 contains 17 residues. CDR3 sequence (DNA): TGTGCCAGCAGCTTAGCCCCGGGACAGGGGGCTAATGGGGAGCTGTTTTTT. It is translated as CASSLAPGQGANGELFF.

V usage is TRBV18 and J usage is TRBJ2-1; 13 nucleotides agree with TRBD2. J lost 4 bases, V lost 6 bases, and 9 bases had no gene match. Germline assignment: CDR1 KGHSH and CDR2 LQKENI. The CDR3 is 17 residues long. The CDR3 loop reads CASSRGTSGMAYNEQFF. The CDR3 DNA reads TGTGCCAGCTCTCGAGGGACTAGCGGGATGGCGTACAATGAGCAGTTCTTC.

V and J are TRBV28 and TRBJ2-5; 12 nucleotides match TRBD2. The CDR3 runs to 15 residues. Germline CDR1 is MDHEN and CDR2 is SYDVKM. J gave up 6 bases and V 2 bases, and 4 bases lay outside the gene matches. The CDR3 DNA reads as TGTGCCAGCAGTTTAAGACTAGCGGGAGCGAAGACCCAGTACTTC. This codes for CASSLRLAGAKTQYF.